One and the same sample provided the 5 T cell receptor beta chains below, sequenced in a study of breast tumors, draining lymph nodes, adjacent tissues. One entry per CDR3 protein, called by TCRdb with MiXCR from the multiplex PCR reads. Among approximately 90,000 distinct CDR3 sequences listed, approximately 30% were seen once. The lymph nodes were axillary draining lymph nodes from breast cancer patients. Sequencing used axillary lymph node tissue. All receptors derive from a female donor with breast cancer. Some clones in this sample may be carry-over from other donors' samples.

This clonotype was picked up many times. A much larger clone differs by one base, so this may be a read error. The V call is TRBV20-1, the J call TRBJ2-1; D remains unclear. The V gene lost 4 bases and the J gene lost 6 bases, with 19 bases spanning the gap. Germline CDR1 reads DFQATT; CDR2 reads SNEGSKA (reference sequence). The CDR3 has 15 amino acids. The CDR3 is CSAKPQFGPPNEQFF. CDR3 bases: TGCAGTGCTAAGCCTCAGTTCGGCCCACCCAATGAGCAGTTCTTC.

This clonotype was seen repeatedly, ten times or more. The J gene is TRBJ2-3, the V gene TRBV27; TRBD1 might be the D (5 bases). V shed 6 bases and J shed 7 bases, with 14 bases lying between them. The CDR3 sequence is 13 residues long. The V gene's germline CDR1 is MNHEY and CDR2 SMNVEV (reference sequence). The DNA of the CDR3 is TGTGCCAGCAGGTCGGCAGGGCTTCATACGCAGTATTTT. Protein: CASRSAGLHTQYF.

With respect to this clonotype: At one end, the junction sequence differs from germline, possibly due to a read error. V gene TRBV5-1 combines with J gene TRBJ1-1; tentatively, D is TRBD1 (6 bases). CDR1 is SGHRS and CDR2 is YFSETQ in the germline V gene. CDR3 length: 14 residues. As DNA, the CDR3 is TGCGCCAGCAGGTTGGACAGCCTGAACACTGAAGCTCTCTTT. Amino acid sequence: CASRLDSLNTEALF.

The genes are TRBV7-8 and TRBJ2-3; the D gene is possibly TRBD2 (5 bases). V was cut by 6 bases and J by 4 bases, with 14 bases left in between. Germline CDR1 is SGHVS and CDR2 is FQNEAQ. The CDR3 runs to 14 residues. The CDR3, as DNA: TGTGCCAGCAGTTCTCGGGGAGCGTCAGATACGCAGTATTTT. It translates to CASSSRGASDTQYF.

This clonotype was picked up many times. The chain recombines TRBV18 with TRBJ2-6, with 8 bases lining up with TRBD1. Germline V gene sequence: CDR1 KGHSH, CDR2 LQKENI. J gave up 1 base and V 6 bases, and 8 bases lay outside the gene matches. This CDR3 is built from 17 residues. The CDR3 reads CASSWTGTDSGANVLTF. CDR3 coding DNA: TGTGCCAGCTCCTGGACAGGGACTGATTCTGGGGCCAACGTCCTGACTTTC.